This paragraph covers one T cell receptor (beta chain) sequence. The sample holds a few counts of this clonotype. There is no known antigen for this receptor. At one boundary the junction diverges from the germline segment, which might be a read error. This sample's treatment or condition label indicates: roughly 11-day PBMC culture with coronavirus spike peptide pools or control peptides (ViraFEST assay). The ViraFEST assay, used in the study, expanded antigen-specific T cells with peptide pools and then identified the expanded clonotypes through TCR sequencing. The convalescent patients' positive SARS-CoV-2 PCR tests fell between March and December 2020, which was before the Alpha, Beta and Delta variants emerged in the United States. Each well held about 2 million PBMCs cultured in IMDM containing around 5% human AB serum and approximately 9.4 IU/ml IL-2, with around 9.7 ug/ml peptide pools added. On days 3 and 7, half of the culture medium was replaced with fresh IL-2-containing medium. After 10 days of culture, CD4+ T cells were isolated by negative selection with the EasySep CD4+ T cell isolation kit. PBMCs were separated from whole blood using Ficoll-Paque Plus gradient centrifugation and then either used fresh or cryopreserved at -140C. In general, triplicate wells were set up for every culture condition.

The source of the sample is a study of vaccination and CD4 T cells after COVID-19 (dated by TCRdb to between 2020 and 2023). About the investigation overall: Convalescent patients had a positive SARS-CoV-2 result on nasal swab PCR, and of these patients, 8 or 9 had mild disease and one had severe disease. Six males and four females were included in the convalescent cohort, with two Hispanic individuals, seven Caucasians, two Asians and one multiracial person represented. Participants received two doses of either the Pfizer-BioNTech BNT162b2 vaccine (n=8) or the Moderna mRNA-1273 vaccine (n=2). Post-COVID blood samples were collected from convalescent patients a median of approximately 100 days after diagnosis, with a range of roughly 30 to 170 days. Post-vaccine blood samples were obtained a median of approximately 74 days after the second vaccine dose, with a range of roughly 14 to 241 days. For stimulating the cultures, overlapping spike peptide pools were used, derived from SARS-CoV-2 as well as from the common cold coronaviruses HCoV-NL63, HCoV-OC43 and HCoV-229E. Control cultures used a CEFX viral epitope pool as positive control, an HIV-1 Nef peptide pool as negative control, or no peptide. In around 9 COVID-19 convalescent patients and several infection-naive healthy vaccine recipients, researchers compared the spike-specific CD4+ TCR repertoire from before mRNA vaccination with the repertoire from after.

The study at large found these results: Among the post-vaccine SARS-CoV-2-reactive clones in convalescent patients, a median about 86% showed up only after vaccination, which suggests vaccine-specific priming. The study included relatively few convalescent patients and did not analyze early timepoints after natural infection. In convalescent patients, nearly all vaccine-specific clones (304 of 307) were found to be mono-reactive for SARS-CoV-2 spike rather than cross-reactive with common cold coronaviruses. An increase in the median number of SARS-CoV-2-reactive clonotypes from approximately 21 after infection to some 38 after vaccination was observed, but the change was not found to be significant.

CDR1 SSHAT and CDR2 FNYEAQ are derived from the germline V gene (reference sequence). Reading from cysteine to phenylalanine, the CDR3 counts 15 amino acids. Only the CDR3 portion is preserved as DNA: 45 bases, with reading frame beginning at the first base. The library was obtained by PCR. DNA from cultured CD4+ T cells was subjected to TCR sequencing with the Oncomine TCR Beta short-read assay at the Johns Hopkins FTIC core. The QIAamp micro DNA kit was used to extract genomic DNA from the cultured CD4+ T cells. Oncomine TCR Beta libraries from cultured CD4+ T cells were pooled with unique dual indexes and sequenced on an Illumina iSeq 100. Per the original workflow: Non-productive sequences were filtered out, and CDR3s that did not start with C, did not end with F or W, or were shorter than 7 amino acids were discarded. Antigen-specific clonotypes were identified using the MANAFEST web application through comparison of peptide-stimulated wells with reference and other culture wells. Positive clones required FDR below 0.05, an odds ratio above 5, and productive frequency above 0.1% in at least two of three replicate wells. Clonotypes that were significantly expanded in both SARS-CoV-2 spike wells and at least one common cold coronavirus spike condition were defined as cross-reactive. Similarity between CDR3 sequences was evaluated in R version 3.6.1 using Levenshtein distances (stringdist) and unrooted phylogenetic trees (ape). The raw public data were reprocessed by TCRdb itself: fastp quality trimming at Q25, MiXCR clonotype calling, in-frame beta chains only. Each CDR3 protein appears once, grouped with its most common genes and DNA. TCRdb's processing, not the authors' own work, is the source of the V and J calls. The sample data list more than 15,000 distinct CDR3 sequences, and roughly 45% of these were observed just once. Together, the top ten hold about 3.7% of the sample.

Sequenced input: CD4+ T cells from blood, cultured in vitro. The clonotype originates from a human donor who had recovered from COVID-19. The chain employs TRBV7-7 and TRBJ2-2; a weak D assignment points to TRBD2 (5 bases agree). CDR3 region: CASSHQRGGTGELFF. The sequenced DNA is TGTGCTAGCAGCCACCAGCGAGGAGGCACCGGGGAGCTGTTTTTT.